The present T cell receptor beta chain was sequenced within a study of blood T cell repertoires in COVID-19. Overall study context: PBMCs, B-cell-depleted T cells, or T cells provided the cDNA or gDNA that made up the material.

Per germline, CDR1 LGHNA and CDR2 YSLEER. Trimming removed 1 base at V and 4 bases at J, with 19 bases between. CDR3 size: 17 residues. Methods used by the authors: Estimates of nucleated cell counts were drawn from the amplification of reference gene primers. Some clones are missing from TCRdb's copy, which holds only in-frame ones; the method was immunoSEQ multiplex PCR. V and J calls plus clone size are reproduced from that table; the DNA served to infer D and trimming. The repertoire holds under 250,000 clones, roughly 91% seen once, with approximately 4.3% in the top ten. This clone was counted a few times.

The gene calls are TRBV4-3 and TRBJ1-1; TRBD1 might be the D (6 bases). Specimen: PBMCs or T cells enriched from blood (not recorded which). The source is a woman in her thirties with acute COVID-19. CDR3 sequence (DNA): TGCGCCAGCAGCCAAGGTGGTCTCGTCCTAGGGGGCACTGAAGCTTTCTTT. This translates into CASSQGGLVLGGTEAFF.